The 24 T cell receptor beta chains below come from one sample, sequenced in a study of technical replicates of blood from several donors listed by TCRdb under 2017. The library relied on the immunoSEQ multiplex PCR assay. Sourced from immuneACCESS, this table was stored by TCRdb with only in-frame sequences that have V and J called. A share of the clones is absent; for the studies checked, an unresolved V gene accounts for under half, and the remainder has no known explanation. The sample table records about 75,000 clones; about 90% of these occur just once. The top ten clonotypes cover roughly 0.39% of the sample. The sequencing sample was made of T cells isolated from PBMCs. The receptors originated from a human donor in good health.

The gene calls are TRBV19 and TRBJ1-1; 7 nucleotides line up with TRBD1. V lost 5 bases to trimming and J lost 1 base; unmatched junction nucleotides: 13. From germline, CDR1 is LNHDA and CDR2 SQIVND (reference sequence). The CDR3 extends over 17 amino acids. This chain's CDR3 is CASSSIRRTGENTEAFF. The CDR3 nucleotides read TGTGCCAGTAGTTCAATCCGAAGGACAGGAGAGAACACTGAAGCTTTCTTT. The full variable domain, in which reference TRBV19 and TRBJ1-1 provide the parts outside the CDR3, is DGGITQSPKYLFRKEGQNVTLSCEQNLNHDAMYWYRQDPGQGLRLIYYSQIVNDFQKGDIAEGYSVSREKKESFPLTVTSAQKNPTAFYLCASSSIRRTGENTEAFFGQGTRLTVV.

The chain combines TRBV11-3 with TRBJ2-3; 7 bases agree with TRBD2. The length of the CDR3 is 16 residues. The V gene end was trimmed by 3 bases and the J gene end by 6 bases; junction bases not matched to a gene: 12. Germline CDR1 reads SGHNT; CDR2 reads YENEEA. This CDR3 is CASSLGASGISDTQYF. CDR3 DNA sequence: TGTGCCAGCAGCTTGGGCGCTAGCGGAATTTCGGATACGCAGTATTTT.

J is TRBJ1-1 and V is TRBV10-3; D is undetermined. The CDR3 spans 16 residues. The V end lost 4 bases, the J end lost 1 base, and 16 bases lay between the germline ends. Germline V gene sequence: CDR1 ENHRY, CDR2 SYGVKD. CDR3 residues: CAISGVYGETNTEAFF. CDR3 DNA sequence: TGTGCCATCAGTGGAGTATACGGGGAAACGAACACTGAAGCTTTCTTT.

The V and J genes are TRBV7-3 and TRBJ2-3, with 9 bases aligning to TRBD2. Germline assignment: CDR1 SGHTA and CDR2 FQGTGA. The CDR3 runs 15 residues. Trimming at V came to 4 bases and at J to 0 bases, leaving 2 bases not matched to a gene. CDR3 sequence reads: CASSWTSASTDTQYF. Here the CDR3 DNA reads TGTGCCAGCAGCTGGACTAGCGCTAGCACAGATACGCAGTATTTT.

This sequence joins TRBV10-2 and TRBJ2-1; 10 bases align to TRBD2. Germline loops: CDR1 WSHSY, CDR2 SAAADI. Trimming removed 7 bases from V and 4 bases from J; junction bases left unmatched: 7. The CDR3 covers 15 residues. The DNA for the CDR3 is TGCGCCAGCATAGAGGGACTAGCGCCTTACAATGAGCAGTTCTTC. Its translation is CASIEGLAPYNEQFF.

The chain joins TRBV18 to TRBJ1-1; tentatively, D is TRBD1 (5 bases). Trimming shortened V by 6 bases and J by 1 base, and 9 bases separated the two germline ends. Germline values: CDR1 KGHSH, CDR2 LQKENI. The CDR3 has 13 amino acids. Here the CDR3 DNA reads TGTGCCAGCTCTCCCGGACAGAACACTGAAGCTTTCTTT. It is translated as CASSPGQNTEAFF.

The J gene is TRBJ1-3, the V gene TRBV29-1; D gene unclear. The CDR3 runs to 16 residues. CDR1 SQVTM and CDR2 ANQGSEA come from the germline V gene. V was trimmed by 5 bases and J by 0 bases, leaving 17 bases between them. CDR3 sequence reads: CSVLERAASSGNTIYF. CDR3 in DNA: TGCAGCGTTTTAGAGAGGGCAGCAAGCTCTGGAAACACCATATATTTT.

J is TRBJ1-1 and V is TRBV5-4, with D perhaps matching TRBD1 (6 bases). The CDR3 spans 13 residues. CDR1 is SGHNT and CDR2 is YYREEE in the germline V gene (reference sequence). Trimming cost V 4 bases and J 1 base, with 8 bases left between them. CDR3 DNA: TGTGCCAGCAGCGCGGACAGGAACACTGAAGCTTTCTTT. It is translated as CASSADRNTEAFF.

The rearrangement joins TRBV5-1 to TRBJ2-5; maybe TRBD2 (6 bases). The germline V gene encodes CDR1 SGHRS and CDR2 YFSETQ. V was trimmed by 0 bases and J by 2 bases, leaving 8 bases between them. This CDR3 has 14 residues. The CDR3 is CASSLAGGQETQYF. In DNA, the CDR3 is TGCGCCAGCAGCTTGGCTGGGGGGCAAGAGACCCAGTACTTC.

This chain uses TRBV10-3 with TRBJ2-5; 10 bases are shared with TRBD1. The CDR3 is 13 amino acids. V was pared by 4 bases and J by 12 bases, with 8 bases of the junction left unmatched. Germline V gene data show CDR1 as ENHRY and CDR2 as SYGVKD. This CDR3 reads CAISALYGQGEYF. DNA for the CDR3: TGTGCCATCAGTGCTTTATATGGACAGGGGGAGTACTTC.

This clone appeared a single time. CDR3 sequence (DNA): TGTGCCAGCAGCCCCGTGGGTGCTAGCTGGCACGAGCAGTACTTC. Translated, it gives CASSPVGASWHEQYF. The V gene is TRBV7-3, the J gene TRBJ2-7, with a possible D match to TRBD2 (5 bases). The CDR3 runs 15 residues. Germline assignment: CDR1 SGHTA and CDR2 FQGTGA. V was cut by 5 bases and J by 5 bases, with 19 bases left in between.

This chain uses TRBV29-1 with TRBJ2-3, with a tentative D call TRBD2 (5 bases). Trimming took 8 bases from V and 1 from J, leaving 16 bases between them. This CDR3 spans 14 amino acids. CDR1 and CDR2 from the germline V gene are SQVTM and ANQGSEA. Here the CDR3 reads CSMDFPRGTDTQYF. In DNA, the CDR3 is TGCAGCATGGACTTCCCGAGGGGCACAGATACGCAGTATTTT.

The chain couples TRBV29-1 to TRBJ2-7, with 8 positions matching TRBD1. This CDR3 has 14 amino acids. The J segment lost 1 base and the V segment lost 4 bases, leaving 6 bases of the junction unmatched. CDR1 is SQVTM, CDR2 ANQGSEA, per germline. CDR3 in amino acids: CSVVGTGGSYEQYF. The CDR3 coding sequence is TGCAGCGTTGTGGGGACAGGCGGATCCTACGAGCAGTACTTC.

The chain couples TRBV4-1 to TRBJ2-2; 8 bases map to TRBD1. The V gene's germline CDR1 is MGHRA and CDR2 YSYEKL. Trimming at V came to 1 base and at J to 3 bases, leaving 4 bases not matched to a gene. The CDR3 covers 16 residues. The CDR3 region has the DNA TGCGCCAGCAGCCAAGGGACAGGGCAATACACCGGGGAGCTGTTTTTT. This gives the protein CASSQGTGQYTGELFF.

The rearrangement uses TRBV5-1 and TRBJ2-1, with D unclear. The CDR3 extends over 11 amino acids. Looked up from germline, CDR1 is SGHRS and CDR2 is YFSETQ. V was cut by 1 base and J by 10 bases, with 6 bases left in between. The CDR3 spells CASSLTAEQFF. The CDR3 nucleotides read TGCGCCAGCAGCTTGACAGCAGAGCAGTTCTTC.

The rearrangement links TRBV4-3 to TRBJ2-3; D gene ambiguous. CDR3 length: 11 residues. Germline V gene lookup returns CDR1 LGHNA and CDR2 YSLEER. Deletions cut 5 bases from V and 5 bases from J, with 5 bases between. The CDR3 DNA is TGCGCCAGCAGCAATAGAGATACGCAGTATTTT. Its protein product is CASSNRDTQYF.

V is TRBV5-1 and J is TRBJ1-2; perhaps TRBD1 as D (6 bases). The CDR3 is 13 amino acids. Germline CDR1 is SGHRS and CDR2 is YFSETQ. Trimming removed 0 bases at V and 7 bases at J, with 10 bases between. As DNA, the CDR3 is TGCGCCAGCAGCTTGGGGGCAGGGGCTGGCTACACCTTC. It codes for CASSLGAGAGYTF.

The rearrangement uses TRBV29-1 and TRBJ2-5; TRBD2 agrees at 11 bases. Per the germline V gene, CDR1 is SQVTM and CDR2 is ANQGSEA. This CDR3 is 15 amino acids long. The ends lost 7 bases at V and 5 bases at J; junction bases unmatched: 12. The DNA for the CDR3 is TGCAGCGCCGAGGGTACTAGCGGGAGTCCCGAGACCCAGTACTTC. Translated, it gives CSAEGTSGSPETQYF.

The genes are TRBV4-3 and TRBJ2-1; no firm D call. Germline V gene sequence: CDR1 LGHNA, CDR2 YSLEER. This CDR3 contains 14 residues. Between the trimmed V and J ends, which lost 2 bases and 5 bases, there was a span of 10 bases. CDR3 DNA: TGCGCCAGCAGCCAAACAAGAGGAAACAATGAGCAGTTCTTC. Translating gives CASSQTRGNNEQFF.

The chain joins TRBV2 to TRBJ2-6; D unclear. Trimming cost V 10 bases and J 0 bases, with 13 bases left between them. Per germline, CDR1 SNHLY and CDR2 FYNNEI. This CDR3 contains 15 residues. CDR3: CAKIRTSSGANVLTF. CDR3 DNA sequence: TGTGCCAAGATTAGAACCTCCTCTGGGGCCAACGTCCTGACTTTC.

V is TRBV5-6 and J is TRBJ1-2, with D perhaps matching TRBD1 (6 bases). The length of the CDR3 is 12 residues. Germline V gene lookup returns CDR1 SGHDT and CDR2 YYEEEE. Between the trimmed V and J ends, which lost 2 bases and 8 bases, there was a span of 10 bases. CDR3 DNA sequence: TGTGCCAGCAGCTTCCGGACAGAAGGCTACACCTTC. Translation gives CASSFRTEGYTF.

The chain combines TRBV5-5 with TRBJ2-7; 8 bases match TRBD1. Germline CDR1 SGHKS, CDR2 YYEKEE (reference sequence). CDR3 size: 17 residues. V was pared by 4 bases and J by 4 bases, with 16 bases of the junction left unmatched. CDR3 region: CASSEGSYAGGYYEQYF. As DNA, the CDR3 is TGTGCCAGCAGCGAAGGCAGCTACGCAGGGGGCTATTACGAGCAGTACTTC. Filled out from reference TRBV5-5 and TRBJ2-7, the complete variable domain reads DAGVTQSPTHLIKTRGQQVTLRCSPISGHKSVSWYQQVLGQGPQFIFQYYEKEERGRGNFPDRFSARQFPNYSSELNVNALLLGDSALYLCASSEGSYAGGYYEQYFGPGTRLTVT.

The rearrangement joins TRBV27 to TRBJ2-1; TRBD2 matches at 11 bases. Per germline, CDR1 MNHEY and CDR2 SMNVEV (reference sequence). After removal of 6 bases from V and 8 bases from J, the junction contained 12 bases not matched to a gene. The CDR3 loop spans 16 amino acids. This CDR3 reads CASSVPGLAEGDEQFF. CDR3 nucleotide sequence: TGTGCCAGCAGCGTTCCGGGACTAGCGGAAGGGGATGAGCAGTTCTTC.

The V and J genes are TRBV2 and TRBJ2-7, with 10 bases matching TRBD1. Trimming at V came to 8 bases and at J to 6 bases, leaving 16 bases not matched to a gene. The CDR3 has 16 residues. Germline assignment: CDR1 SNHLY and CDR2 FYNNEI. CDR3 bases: TGTGCCAGCCCCCGGGCGGGGGGACAGGGGAGGATCGAGCAGTACTTC. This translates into CASPRAGGQGRIEQYF.